Only a few counts were recorded for the clone carrying this TCR beta chain. TCRdb used MiXCR to reprocess the 5' RACE reads, holding one entry per CDR3 protein. The table includes under 900,000 distinct CDR3 sequences, about 12% detected once. V was shortened by 3 bases and J by 0 bases, with 8 bases between the two germline ends. The CDR3 is 14 residues long. Germline CDR1 ENHRY, CDR2 SYGVKD. These data originate in a study of identical twins. This sample also belongs to another study, concerning yellow fever vaccine responses in identical twins.

Sequencing input: PBMCs. The chain combines TRBV10-3 with TRBJ1-1; D is unclear. The sequence derives from a woman younger than 35 in good health. Here the CDR3 reads CAISENTVNTEAFF. The CDR3 DNA follows: TGTGCCATCAGTGAAAACACGGTGAACACTGAAGCTTTCTTT.